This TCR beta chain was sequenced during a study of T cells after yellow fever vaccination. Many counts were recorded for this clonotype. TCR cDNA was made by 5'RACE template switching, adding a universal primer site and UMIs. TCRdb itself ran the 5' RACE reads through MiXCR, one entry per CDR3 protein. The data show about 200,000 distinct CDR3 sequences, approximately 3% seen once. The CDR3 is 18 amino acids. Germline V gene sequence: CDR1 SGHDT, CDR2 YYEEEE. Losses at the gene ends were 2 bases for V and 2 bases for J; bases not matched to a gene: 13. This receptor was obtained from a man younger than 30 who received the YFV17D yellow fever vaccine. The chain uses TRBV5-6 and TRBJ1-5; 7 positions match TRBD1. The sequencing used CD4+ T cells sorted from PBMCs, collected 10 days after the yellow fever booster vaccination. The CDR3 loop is CASSLRGEMTGRNQPQHF. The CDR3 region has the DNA TGTGCCAGCAGCTTACGGGGTGAGATGACAGGGCGCAATCAGCCCCAGCATTTT.